This is a list of T cell receptor beta chains from one sample in a study of human T cells and chemical hapten exposure. TCRdb re-called the RACE reads through MiXCR, storing one row per CDR3 protein. Counted here are over 300,000 distinct CDR3 sequences, about 5.1% occurring once; the ten biggest clones make up 2.5% to 3%. This specimen consisted of whole blood, obtained in connection with sensitization to the hapten diphenylcyclopropenone (DPC). The receptors here all came from a woman aged 50 to 60 with alopecia areata. Some clones in this sample may be carry-over from other donors' samples. CDR3s include the opening cysteine and the closing phenylalanine or tryptophan. D genes are given only for firm matches. A row's size may be missing; if present it is once, few, many or a size class.

TRBJ2-3	TRBD2	.	TRBV27	CASSAGTSVFTDTQYF	TGTGCCAGCAGTGCCGGGACTAGCGTATTCACAGATACGCAGTATTTT
TRBJ2-3	.	.	TRBV11-2	CASSVWTARTDTQYF	TGTGCCAGCAGCGTATGGACAGCCCGCACAGATACGCAGTATTTT
TRBJ2-5	.	.	TRBV7-3	CASSPGGSGLLTQYF	TGTGCCAGCAGCCCAGGAGGGTCAGGCCTTTTGACCCAGTACTTC
TRBJ2-7	TRBD2	few	TRBV29-1	CSAWTSGSYEQYF	TGCAGCGCGTGGACTAGCGGTTCCTACGAGCAGTACTTC
TRBJ2-5	TRBD2	.	TRBV7-2	CASSTGLAVQETQYF	TGTGCCAGCAGCACGGGACTAGCGGTCCAAGAGACCCAGTACTTC
TRBJ1-1	.	many	TRBV5-1	CASSSGTGAQIRTEAFF	TGCGCCAGCAGCTCCGGGACCGGGGCGCAAATCAGGACTGAAGCTTTCTTT
TRBJ2-2	.	many	TRBV10-2	CATQDTGELFF	TGCGCCACCCAGGACACCGGGGAGCTGTTTTTT
TRBJ2-1	.	few	TRBV5-1	CASSNLYGQGGDEQFF	TGCGCCAGCAGCAATCTTTACGGGCAGGGCGGGGATGAGCAGTTCTTC
TRBJ1-4	.	.	TRBV7-9	CASSSSRLYEKLFF	TGTGCCAGCAGCTCTTCCCGCCTTTATGAAAAACTGTTTTTT
TRBJ1-1	TRBD1	many	TRBV12-3/TRBV12-4	CASSLDREFSTEAFF	TGTGCCAGCAGTTTGGACAGGGAATTTTCTACTGAAGCTTTCTTT
TRBJ2-1	.	many	TRBV15	CATSRTKTGSSEQFF	TGTGCCACCAGCAGAACAAAAACAGGGTCTTCTGAGCAGTTCTTC
TRBJ2-5	.	many	TRBV11-3	CARHEGETQYF	TGTGCCAGGCACGAAGGCGAGACCCAGTACTTC
TRBJ2-5	.	few	TRBV6-5	CASSYSVSQETQYF	TGTGCCAGCAGTTACTCGGTTAGCCAAGAGACCCAGTACTTC
TRBJ2-7	TRBD2	many	TRBV3-1	CASSQGSSGVYLREQYF	TGTGCCAGCAGCCAAGGGTCTAGCGGGGTATACTTACGGGAGCAGTACTTC
TRBJ2-1	.	.	TRBV12-5	CASGSGSSYNEQFF	TGTGCTAGTGGTTCCGGGTCCTCCTACAATGAGCAGTTCTTC
TRBJ1-5	.	many	TRBV7-9	CASSLDGSNQPQHF	TGTGCCAGCAGCTTAGACGGTAGCAATCAGCCCCAGCATTTT
TRBJ2-7	TRBD2	many	TRBV28	CASSPGLAGGGHEQYF	TGTGCCAGCAGCCCGGGACTAGCGGGAGGAGGGCACGAGCAGTACTTC
TRBJ2-5	.	few	TRBV29-1	CSVEMTRKETQYF	TGCAGCGTTGAAATGACTAGGAAAGAGACCCAGTACTTC
TRBJ2-1	TRBD2	few	TRBV29-1	CSVHGLAGAPGDEQFF	TGCAGCGTCCACGGACTAGCGGGAGCCCCAGGTGATGAGCAGTTCTTC
TRBJ2-7	TRBD1	.	TRBV5-1	CASSFRGQNNEQYF	TGCGCCAGCAGCTTTAGGGGGCAAAATAACGAGCAGTACTTC
TRBJ2-1	TRBD2	many	TRBV4-3	CASSRGPAGRGGNEQFF	TGCGCCAGCAGCCGAGGGCCTGCGGGTCGGGGGGGCAATGAGCAGTTCTTC
TRBJ2-2	.	few	TRBV10-1	CAIPPGGANTGELFF	TGCGCCATCCCCCCGGGCGGAGCGAACACCGGGGAGCTGTTTTTT
TRBJ1-1	TRBD1	.	TRBV28	CASREGQTFNTEAFF	TGTGCCAGCAGGGAGGGACAGACTTTCAACACTGAAGCTTTCTTT
TRBJ2-1	TRBD2	.	TRBV29-1	CSVAGLAVAYNEQFF	TGCAGCGTCGCAGGACTAGCGGTCGCCTACAATGAGCAGTTCTTC
TRBJ2-7	TRBD2	.	TRBV7-9	CASSLADYEQYF	TGTGCCAGCAGCCTAGCGGACTACGAGCAGTACTTC
TRBJ2-1	TRBD2	.	TRBV9	CASSVGTSGRGNEQFF	TGTGCCAGCAGCGTCGGGACTAGCGGGAGGGGCAATGAGCAGTTCTTC
TRBJ1-2	.	many	TRBV5-5	CASSSGTYGYTF	TGTGCCAGCAGCTCTGGGACGTATGGCTACACCTTC
TRBJ1-4	TRBD1	few	TRBV2	CASRVQGTTNEKLFF	TGTGCCAGCAGAGTACAGGGGACAACTAATGAAAAACTGTTTTTT
TRBJ2-5	.	.	TRBV7-9	CASSLGRQATQETQYF	TGTGCCAGCAGCTTAGGTCGACAAGCGACCCAAGAGACCCAGTACTTC
TRBJ2-7	.	many	TRBV7-3	CASSVGSVTGEQYF	TGTGCCAGCAGCGTCGGATCTGTCACGGGCGAGCAGTACTTC
TRBJ1-2	.	many	TRBV27	CASSGQDGYTF	TGTGCCAGCAGTGGGCAAGATGGCTACACCTTC
TRBJ2-3	.	few	TRBV18	CASLLTDTQYF	TGTGCCAGCTTATTAACAGATACGCAGTATTTT
TRBJ2-3	TRBD2	many	TRBV3-1	CASSQAGVSTDTQYF	TGTGCCAGCAGCCAGGCGGGGGTTAGCACAGATACGCAGTATTTT
TRBJ1-1	TRBD1	few	TRBV6-1	CASRRGQGRTEAFF	TGTGCCAGCAGGAGGGGACAGGGCAGAACTGAAGCTTTCTTT
TRBJ1-2	.	many	TRBV29-1	CSVVEGNGYTF	TGCAGCGTTGTGGAGGGAAATGGCTACACCTTC
TRBJ2-3	TRBD1	.	TRBV5-1	CASMGQGYTDTQYF	TGCGCCAGCATGGGACAGGGGTACACAGATACGCAGTATTTT
TRBJ1-1	.	.	TRBV9	CASSVAGRNTEAFF	TGTGCCAGCAGCGTGGCAGGGAGGAACACTGAAGCTTTCTTT
TRBJ1-2	TRBD1	many	TRBV12-3/TRBV12-4	CASSQGQLYGYTF	TGTGCCAGCAGCCAGGGACAGCTCTATGGCTACACCTTC
TRBJ1-1	TRBD1	few	TRBV18	CASSPTGGRGTEAFF	TGTGCCAGCTCACCAACAGGGGGCCGAGGCACTGAAGCTTTCTTT
TRBJ2-3	.	many	TRBV7-9	CASSLSSPDTQYF	TGTGCCAGCAGCTTGTCGTCTCCAGATACGCAGTATTTT
TRBJ2-1	.	many	TRBV7-2	CASSLGTLWEQFF	TGTGCCAGCAGCTTAGGGACTTTATGGGAGCAGTTCTTC
TRBJ2-1	.	many	TRBV5-6	CASSMGTYNEQFF	TGTGCCAGCAGCATGGGGACCTACAATGAGCAGTTCTTC
TRBJ1-2	.	few	TRBV25-1	CASSANYMGPYYGYTF	TGTGCCAGCAGTGCCAATTACATGGGGCCTTACTATGGCTACACCTTC
TRBJ1-3	.	many	TRBV24-1	CATPTLSSGNTIYF	TGTGCCACCCCGACGCTGAGCTCTGGAAACACCATATATTTT
TRBJ2-3	TRBD2	.	TRBV19	CASSTGLVTDTQYF	TGTGCCAGTAGCACCGGACTAGTCACAGATACGCAGTATTTT
TRBJ2-7	TRBD1	many	TRBV29-1	CSVEATGGEQYF	TGCAGCGTTGAAGCGACAGGGGGCGAGCAGTACTTC
TRBJ2-1	TRBD2	few	TRBV9	CASSVSGRVYNEQFF	TGTGCCAGCAGCGTTAGCGGGAGGGTTTACAATGAGCAGTTCTTC
TRBJ2-1	.	many	TRBV27	CASSTQGLSYNEQFF	TGTGCCAGCTCGACCCAGGGCCTTTCTTACAATGAGCAGTTCTTC
TRBJ2-7	.	many	TRBV6-5	CASKNGGKGFEQYF	TGTGCCAGCAAAAACGGGGGTAAGGGGTTCGAGCAGTACTTC
TRBJ2-1	TRBD1	many	TRBV29-1	CSVEDLPQWDSSYNEQFF	TGCAGCGTTGAAGATTTACCGCAGTGGGACAGCTCCTACAATGAGCAGTTCTTC
TRBJ2-7	TRBD1	many	TRBV6-1	CASSRIGTGDEQYF	TGTGCCAGCAGTCGAATAGGGACAGGGGACGAGCAGTACTTC
TRBJ1-1	TRBD1	many	TRBV2	CAVLGQGLGAFF	TGTGCCGTCCTTGGACAGGGGCTGGGAGCTTTCTTT
TRBJ2-7	TRBD1	few	TRBV29-1	CSVRRGNEQYF	TGCAGCGTTCGCAGGGGGAACGAGCAGTACTTC
TRBJ2-1	.	many	TRBV12-3/TRBV12-4	CASRLGVNEQFF	TGTGCCAGCAGACTCGGAGTTAATGAGCAGTTCTTC
TRBJ1-5	.	.	TRBV4-2	CASSQERTQPQHF	TGTGCCAGCAGCCAAGAGAGGACGCAGCCCCAGCATTTT
TRBJ1-4	TRBD1	many	TRBV27	CASSRAGGHEKLFF	TGTGCCAGCAGTAGGGCAGGGGGCCATGAAAAACTGTTTTTT
TRBJ1-4	.	.	TRBV4-3	CASSRTRSPTNEKLFF	TGCGCCAGCAGCCGAACGCGTTCCCCAACTAATGAAAAACTGTTTTTT